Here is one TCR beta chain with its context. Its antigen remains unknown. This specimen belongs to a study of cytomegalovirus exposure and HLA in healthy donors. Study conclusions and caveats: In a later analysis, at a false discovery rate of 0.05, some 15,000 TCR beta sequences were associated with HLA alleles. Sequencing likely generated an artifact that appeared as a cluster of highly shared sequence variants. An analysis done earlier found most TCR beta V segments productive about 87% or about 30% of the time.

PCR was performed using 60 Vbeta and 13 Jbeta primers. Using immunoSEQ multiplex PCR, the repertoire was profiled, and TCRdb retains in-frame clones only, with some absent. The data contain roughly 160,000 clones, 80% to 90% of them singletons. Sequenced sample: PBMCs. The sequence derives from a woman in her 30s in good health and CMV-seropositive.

The CDR3 protein is CASSFAGGSYNEQFF. CDR3 bases: TGTGCCAGCAGCTTCGCGGGGGGTTCCTACAATGAGCAGTTCTTC. The rearrangement links TRBV7-3 to TRBJ2-1; 8 bases are a match to TRBD2. V trimming: 3 bases; J trimming: 1 base; junction bases outside the gene matches: 2. The CDR3 consists of 15 residues. Per germline, CDR1 SGHTA and CDR2 FQGTGA.